This TCR beta chain emerged from a study of blood T cell repertoires in COVID-19. Study summary: Acute-phase and convalescent COVID-19 samples originated in the United States, Italy and Spain. T cells, B-cell-depleted T cells, or PBMCs provided the cDNA or gDNA that served as material.

In this sample, this clone turned up many times. CDR3 length equals 15 residues. J gave up 3 bases and V 2 bases, and 8 bases lay outside the gene matches. CDR1 SGDLS and CDR2 YYNGEE come from the germline V gene. Authors' analysis steps: Reference gene primer amplification gave nucleated cell count estimates. The table came from immunoSEQ multiplex PCR; TCRdb's copy has only in-frame clones and leaves some out. V and J calls and clone size follow that table, whereas D and trimming were derived from the DNA. The table includes some 130,000 clones, about four fifths detected once. The receptor comes from a man aged 40-50 years with active or convalescent COVID-19. Sequencing was performed on peripheral blood. The chain joins TRBV9 to TRBJ2-7, with TRBD2 matching over 7 bases. The CDR3 sequence: CASSVWASGNYEQYF. CDR3 sequence (DNA): TGTGCCAGCAGCGTTTGGGCTAGCGGAAACTACGAGCAGTACTTC.